This is a list of T cell receptor beta chains from one sample in a study of radiation and T cells in renal cell carcinoma. Clones were read by immunoSEQ multiplex PCR, and TCRdb kept only the in-frame ones, dropping some. The table includes roughly 78,000 clones, roughly 82% detected once. The material sequenced was blood, taken from a patient whose treatment included radiotherapy and nephrectomy. These TCRs come from a man in his fifties or sixties with renal cell carcinoma. Both conserved end residues are part of each CDR3. The D gene is left open where the match is weak. Clone size appears in some rows only: once, few, many, or a class for an expanded clone.

J | size | V | D | DNA | CDR3
TRBJ2-1 | . | TRBV10-3 | . | TGTGCGACACAACTATCACTAGCTCCCAACTCCTACAATGAGCAGTTCTTC | CATQLSLAPNSYNEQFF
TRBJ1-5 | . | TRBV19 | TRBD1 | TGTGCCAGTATCTCGGACAGGGGCAATCAGCCCCAGCATTTT | CASISDRGNQPQHF
TRBJ1-4 | . | TRBV7-8 | . | TGTGCCAGCACCAGAGGGGCTAATGAAAAACTGTTTTTT | CASTRGANEKLFF
TRBJ2-3 | . | TRBV7-9 | TRBD2 | TGTGCCAGCTCTTGGACTAGCGGGGGGGCAGATACGCAGTATTTT | CASSWTSGGADTQYF
TRBJ2-7 | . | TRBV28 | . | TGTGCCAGCAGTCCAGCAGGATCTAGACTCTCAGGGCAGTACTTC | CASSPAGSRLSGQYF
TRBJ2-3 | . | TRBV10-1 | . | TGCGCCAGCAGTGAGCTCAGCACAGATACGCAGTATTTT | CASSELSTDTQYF
TRBJ2-2 | few | TRBV7-8 | TRBD1 | TGTGCCAGCAGCCTGGGGACAGGGGCGCAGACCGGGGAGCTGTTTTTT | CASSLGTGAQTGELFF
TRBJ2-5 | . | TRBV7-9 | TRBD1 | TGTGCCAGCAGCAGACCACAGGGGGCTAGGGAGACCCAGTACTTC | CASSRPQGARETQYF
TRBJ2-5 | few | TRBV6-5 | . | TGTGCCAGCAGTTTAGGCTGGGGCAGGCCCAAAGAGACCCAGTACTTC | CASSLGWGRPKETQYF
TRBJ2-2 | . | TRBV25-1 | TRBD2 | TGTGCCAGCACCGACCGGGGGGGAGGCGGACTTACCGGGGAGCTGTTTTTT | CASTDRGGGGLTGELFF
TRBJ2-1 | . | TRBV27 | . | TGTGCCAGCAGTCGACCCGGGGCTTCCTACAATGAGCAGTTCTTC | CASSRPGASYNEQFF
TRBJ2-7 | . | TRBV29-1 | . | TGCAGCATAAAGAGGGCGGACGTGCCCTACGAGCAGTACTTC | CSIKRADVPYEQYF
TRBJ2-3 | . | TRBV4-1 | . | TGCGCCAGCAGCCAAGATCGGACCGACACAGATACGCAGTATTTT | CASSQDRTDTDTQYF
TRBJ1-1 | . | TRBV28 | TRBD1 | TGTGCCAGCAGACCTGGGCGTGACAGGGCCAGCAATTTT | CASRPGRDRASNF
TRBJ2-1 | . | TRBV1 | . | TGCACCAGCAGCCAAGATCCCCCCTCCCCCCCTTACAATGAGCAGTTCTTC | CTSSQDPPSPPYNEQFF
TRBJ2-7 | . | TRBV12-2 | . | . | CASRLARVTEFGRGTYEQYF
TRBJ2-5 | . | TRBV29-1 | . | TGCAGCGTAGGTCCGGGACAAGCAGAGACCCAGTACTTC | CSVGPGQAETQYF
TRBJ1-4 | . | TRBV2 | . | TGTGCCAGCGGGTCGACAGTCGAAATAGGAAAACTGTTTTTT | CASGSTVEIGKLFF
TRBJ2-7 | . | TRBV10-3 | TRBD1 | TGTGCCACCGGGACAGAGGTTGTCGACGAGCAGTACTTC | CATGTEVVDEQYF
TRBJ1-5 | . | TRBV7-9 | . | TGTGCCAGCAGCTTAGGGACACCTAATCAGCCCCAGCATTTT | CASSLGTPNQPQHF
TRBJ2-2 | few | TRBV28 | . | TGTGCCAGCAGTTTGGGCGGGACTTCCACCGGGGAGCTGTTTTTT | CASSLGGTSTGELFF
TRBJ2-3 | . | TRBV7-2 | TRBD1 | TGTGCCAGCAGCTTAGACCGGGACAGGGGCGAGACAGATACGCAGTATTTT | CASSLDRDRGETDTQYF
TRBJ2-5 | few | TRBV28 | TRBD2 | TGTGCCAGCAGTTTGAGCGGTATATCGGGGGGATTGTACCAAGAGACCCAGTACTTC | CASSLSGISGGLYQETQYF
TRBJ2-3 | . | TRBV27 | . | TGTGCCAGCAGTTTGTTTAGGGGCACAGATACGCAGTATTTT | CASSLFRGTDTQYF
TRBJ1-4 | few | TRBV7-2 | . | TGTGCCAGCAGCCAAACGCAGGGAGATTTTAATGAAAAACTGTTTTTT | CASSQTQGDFNEKLFF
TRBJ1-2 | . | TRBV11-2 | . | TGTGCCAGCAGCCCGGGGAGGGACTATGGCTACACCTTC | CASSPGRDYGYTF
TRBJ1-2 | . | TRBV27 | TRBD1 | TGTGCCAGCAGGACGGGACAGGGGCTTGAGGTAGATGGCTACACCTTC | CASRTGQGLEVDGYTF
TRBJ1-3 | . | TRBV28 | TRBD1 | TGTGCCAGCAAGGTCCCCTCGGGACAGGGCTCTGGAAACACCATATATTTT | CASKVPSGQGSGNTIYF